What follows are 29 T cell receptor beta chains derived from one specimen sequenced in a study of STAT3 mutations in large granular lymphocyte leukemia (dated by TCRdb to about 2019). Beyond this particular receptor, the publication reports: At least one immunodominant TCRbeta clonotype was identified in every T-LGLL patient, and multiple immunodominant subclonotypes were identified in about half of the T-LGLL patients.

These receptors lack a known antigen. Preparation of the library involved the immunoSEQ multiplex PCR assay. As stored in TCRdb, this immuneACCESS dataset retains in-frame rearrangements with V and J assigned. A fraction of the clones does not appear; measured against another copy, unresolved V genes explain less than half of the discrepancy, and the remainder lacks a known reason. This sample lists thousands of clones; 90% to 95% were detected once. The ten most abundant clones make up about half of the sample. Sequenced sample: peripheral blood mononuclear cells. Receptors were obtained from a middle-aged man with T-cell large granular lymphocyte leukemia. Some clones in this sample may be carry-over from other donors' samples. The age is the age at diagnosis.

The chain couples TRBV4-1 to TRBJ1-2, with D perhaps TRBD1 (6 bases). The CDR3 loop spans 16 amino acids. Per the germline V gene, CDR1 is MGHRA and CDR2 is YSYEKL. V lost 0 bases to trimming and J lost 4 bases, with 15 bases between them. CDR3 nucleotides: TGCGCCAGCAGCCAAGATTCGCAGGGGAGGAGCTATGGCTACACCTTC. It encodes CASSQDSQGRSYGYTF.

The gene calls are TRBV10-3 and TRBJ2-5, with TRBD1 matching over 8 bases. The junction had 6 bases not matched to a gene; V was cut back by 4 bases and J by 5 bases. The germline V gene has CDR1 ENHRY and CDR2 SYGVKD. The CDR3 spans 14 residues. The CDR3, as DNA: TGTGCCATCAGTGTCGGACAGGGATCGGAGACCCAGTACTTC. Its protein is CAISVGQGSETQYF.

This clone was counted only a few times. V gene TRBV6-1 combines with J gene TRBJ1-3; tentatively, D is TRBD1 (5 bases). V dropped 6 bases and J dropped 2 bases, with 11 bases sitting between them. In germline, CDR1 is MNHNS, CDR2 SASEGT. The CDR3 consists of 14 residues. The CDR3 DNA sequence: TGTGCCAGCAGCCCAGGGTACCCTGGAAACACCATATATTTT. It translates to CASSPGYPGNTIYF.

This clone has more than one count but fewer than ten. The CDR3 reads CASSLERNQPQHF. The CDR3 DNA reads TGTGCCAGCAGCTTAGAGAGGAATCAGCCCCAGCATTTT. The chain combines TRBV7-2 with TRBJ1-5, with D uncertain. V lost 1 base, J lost 4 bases, and 5 bases lay in between. CDR3 size: 13 residues. The germline V gene has CDR1 SGHTA and CDR2 FQGNSA.

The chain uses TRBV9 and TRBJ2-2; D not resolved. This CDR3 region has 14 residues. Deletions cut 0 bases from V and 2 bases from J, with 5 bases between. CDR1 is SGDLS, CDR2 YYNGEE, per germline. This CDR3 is CASSVDPNTGELFF. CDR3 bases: TGTGCCAGCAGCGTAGACCCCAACACCGGGGAGCTGTTTTTT.

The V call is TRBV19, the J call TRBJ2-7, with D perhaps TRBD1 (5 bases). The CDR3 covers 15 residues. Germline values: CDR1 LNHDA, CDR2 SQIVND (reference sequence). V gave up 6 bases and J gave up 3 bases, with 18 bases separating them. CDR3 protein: CASSDERKGIYEQYF. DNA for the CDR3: TGTGCCAGTAGCGATGAGCGAAAGGGGATCTACGAGCAGTACTTC. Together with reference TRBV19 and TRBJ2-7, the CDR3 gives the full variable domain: DGGITQSPKYLFRKEGQNVTLSCEQNLNHDAMYWYRQDPGQGLRLIYYSQIVNDFQKGDIAEGYSVSREKKESFPLTVTSAQKNPTAFYLCASSDERKGIYEQYFGPGTRLTVT.

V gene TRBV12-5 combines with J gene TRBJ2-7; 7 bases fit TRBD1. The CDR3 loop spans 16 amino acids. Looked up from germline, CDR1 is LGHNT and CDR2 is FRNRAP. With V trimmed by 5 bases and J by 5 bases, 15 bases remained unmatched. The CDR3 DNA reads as TGTGCTAGTGGTCTCCGACAGGGAATGGGGATTCACGAGCAGTACTTC. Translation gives CASGLRQGMGIHEQYF. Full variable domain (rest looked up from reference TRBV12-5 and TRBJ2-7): DARVTQTPRHKVTEMGQEVTMRCQPILGHNTVFWYRQTMMQGLELLAYFRNRAPLDDSGMPKDRFSAEMPDATLATLKIQPSEPRDSAVYFCASGLRQGMGIHEQYFGPGTRLTVT.

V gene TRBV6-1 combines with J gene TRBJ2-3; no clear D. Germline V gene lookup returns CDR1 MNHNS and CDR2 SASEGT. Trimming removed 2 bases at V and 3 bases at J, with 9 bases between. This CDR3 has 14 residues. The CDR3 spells CASSEMGYTDTQYF. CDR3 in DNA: TGTGCCAGCAGTGAAATGGGTTATACAGATACGCAGTATTTT.

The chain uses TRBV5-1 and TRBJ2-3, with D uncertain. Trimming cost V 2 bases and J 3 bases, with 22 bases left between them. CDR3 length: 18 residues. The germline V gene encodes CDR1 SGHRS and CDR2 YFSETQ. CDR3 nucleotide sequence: TGCGCCAGCAGCTTCGAGCGCCTCTCTCCCTCAAAAACAGATACGCAGTATTTT. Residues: CASSFERLSPSKTDTQYF.

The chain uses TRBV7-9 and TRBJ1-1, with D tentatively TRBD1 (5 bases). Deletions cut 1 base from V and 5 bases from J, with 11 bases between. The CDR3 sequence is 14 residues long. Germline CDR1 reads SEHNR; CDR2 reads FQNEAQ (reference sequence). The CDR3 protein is CASSLGQGKTEAFF. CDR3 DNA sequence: TGTGCCAGCAGCTTAGGGCAGGGAAAAACTGAAGCTTTCTTT.

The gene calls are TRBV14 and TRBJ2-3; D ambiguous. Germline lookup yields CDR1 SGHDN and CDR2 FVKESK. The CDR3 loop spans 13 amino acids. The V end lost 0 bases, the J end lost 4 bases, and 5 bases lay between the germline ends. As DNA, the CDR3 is TGTGCCAGCAGCCAAGATCTGGCAGATACGCAGTATTTT. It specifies CASSQDLADTQYF.

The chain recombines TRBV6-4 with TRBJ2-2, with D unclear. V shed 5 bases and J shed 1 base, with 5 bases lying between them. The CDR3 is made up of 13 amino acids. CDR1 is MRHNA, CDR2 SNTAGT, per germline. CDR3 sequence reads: CASSIGNTGELFF. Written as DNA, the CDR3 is TGTGCCAGCAGTATAGGGAACACCGGGGAGCTGTTTTTT.

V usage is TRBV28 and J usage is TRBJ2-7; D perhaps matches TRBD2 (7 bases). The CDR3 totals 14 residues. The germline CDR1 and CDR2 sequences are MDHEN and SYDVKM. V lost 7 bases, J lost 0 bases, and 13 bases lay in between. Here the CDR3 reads CASNKGGGSYEQYF. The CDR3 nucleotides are TGTGCCAGCAACAAGGGAGGGGGCTCCTACGAGCAGTACTTC. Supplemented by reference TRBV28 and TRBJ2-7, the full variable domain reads DVKVTQSSRYLVKRTGEKVFLECVQDMDHENMFWYRQDPGLGLRLIYFSYDVKMKEKGDIPEGYSVSREKKERFSLILESASTNQTSMYLCASNKGGGSYEQYFGPGTRLTVT.

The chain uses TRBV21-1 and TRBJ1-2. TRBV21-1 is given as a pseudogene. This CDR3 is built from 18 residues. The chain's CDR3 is CASSKANDNPASNYGYTF. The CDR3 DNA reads TGTGCCAGCAGCAAAGCCAATGATAATCCGGCCTCTAACTATGGCTACACCTTC.

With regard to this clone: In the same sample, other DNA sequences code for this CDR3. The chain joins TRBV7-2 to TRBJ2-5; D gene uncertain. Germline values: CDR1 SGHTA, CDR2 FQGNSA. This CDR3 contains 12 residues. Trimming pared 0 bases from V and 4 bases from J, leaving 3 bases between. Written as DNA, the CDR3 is TGTGCCAGCAGCTTAGCGGGAGAGACCCAGTACTTC. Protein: CASSLAGETQYF.

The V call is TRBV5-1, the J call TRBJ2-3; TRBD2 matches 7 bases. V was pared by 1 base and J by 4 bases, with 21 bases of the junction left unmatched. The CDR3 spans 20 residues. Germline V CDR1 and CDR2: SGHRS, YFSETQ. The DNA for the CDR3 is TGCGCCAGCAGCTTGTTTCCTACTCGTGAGCGGGGTGTTAGCGCAGATACGCAGTATTTT. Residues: CASSLFPTRERGVSADTQYF.

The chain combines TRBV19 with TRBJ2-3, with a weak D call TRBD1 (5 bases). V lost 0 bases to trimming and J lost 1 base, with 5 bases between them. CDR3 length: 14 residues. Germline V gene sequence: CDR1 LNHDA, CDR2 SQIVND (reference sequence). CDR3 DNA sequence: TGTGCCAGTAGTATAGACAGGGGCACAGATACGCAGTATTTT. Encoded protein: CASSIDRGTDTQYF.

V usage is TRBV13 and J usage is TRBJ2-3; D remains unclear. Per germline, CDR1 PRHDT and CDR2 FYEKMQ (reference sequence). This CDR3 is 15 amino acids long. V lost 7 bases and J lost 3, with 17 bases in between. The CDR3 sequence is CASIKRSSGTDTQYF. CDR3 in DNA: TGTGCCAGCATCAAACGGTCCAGTGGGACAGATACGCAGTATTTT.

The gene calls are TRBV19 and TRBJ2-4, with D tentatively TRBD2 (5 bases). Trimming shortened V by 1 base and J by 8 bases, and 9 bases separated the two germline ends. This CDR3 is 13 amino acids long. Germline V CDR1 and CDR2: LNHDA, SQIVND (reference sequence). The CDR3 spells CASSIGDGDIQYF. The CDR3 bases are TGTGCCAGTAGTATAGGCGACGGGGACATTCAGTACTTC. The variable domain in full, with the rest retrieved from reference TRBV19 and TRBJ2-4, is DGGITQSPKYLFRKEGQNVTLSCEQNLNHDAMYWYRQDPGQGLRLIYYSQIVNDFQKGDIAEGYSVSREKKESFPLTVTSAQKNPTAFYLCASSIGDGDIQYFGAGTRLSVL.

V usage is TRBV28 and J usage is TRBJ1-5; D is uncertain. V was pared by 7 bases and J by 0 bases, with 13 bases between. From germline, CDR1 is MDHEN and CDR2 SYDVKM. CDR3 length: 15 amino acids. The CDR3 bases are TGTGCCAGCATCATTGCGGGAGTTAGCAATCAGCCCCAGCATTTT. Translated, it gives CASIIAGVSNQPQHF.

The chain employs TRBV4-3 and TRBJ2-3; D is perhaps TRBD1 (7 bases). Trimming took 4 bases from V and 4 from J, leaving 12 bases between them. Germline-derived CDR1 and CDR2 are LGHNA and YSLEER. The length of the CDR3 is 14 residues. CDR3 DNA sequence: TGCGCCAGCAGCCTCAGGGGGGTGGCAGATACGCAGTATTTT. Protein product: CASSLRGVADTQYF.

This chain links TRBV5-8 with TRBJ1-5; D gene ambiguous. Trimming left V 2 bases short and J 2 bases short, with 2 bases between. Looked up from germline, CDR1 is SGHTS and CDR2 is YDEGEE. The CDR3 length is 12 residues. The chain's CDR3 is CASSFGNQPQHF. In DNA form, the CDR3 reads TGTGCCAGCAGCTTTGGCAATCAGCCCCAGCATTTT.

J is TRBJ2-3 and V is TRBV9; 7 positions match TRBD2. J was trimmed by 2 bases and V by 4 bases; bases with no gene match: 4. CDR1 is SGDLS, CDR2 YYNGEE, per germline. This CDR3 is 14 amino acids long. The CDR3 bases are TGTGCCAGCAGCACCGGGACTATCACAGATACGCAGTATTTT. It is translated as CASSTGTITDTQYF.

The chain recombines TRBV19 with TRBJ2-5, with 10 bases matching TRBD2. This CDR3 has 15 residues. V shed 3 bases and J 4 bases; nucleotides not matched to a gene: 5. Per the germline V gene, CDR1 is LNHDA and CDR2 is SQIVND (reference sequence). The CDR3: CASSIPAGGRETQYF. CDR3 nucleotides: TGTGCCAGTAGTATTCCAGCGGGGGGGCGAGAGACCCAGTACTTC.

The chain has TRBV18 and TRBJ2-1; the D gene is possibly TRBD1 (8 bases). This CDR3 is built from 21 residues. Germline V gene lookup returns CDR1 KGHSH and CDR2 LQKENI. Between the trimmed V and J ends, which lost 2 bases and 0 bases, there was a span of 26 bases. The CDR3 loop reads CASSPGTGSGNAYSSYNEQFF. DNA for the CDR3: TGTGCCAGCTCACCAGGGACAGGAAGCGGGAACGCCTATAGCTCCTACAATGAGCAGTTCTTC.

As DNA, the CDR3 is TGTGCCAGCAGTGAAAGTCCGGGCTACTCCTACGAGCAGTACTTC. Its protein is CASSESPGYSYEQYF. The chain has TRBV11-3 and TRBJ2-7; D is undetermined. The length of the CDR3 is 15 residues. The germline V gene has CDR1 SGHNT and CDR2 YENEEA. The V and J ends lost 6 bases and 0 bases respectively, with 15 bases between them.

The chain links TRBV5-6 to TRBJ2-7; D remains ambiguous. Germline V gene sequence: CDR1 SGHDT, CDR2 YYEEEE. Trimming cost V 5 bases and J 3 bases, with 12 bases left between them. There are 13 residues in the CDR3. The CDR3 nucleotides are TGTGCCAGCAGACTTCGTCCGAACTACGAGCAGTACTTC. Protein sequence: CASRLRPNYEQYF.

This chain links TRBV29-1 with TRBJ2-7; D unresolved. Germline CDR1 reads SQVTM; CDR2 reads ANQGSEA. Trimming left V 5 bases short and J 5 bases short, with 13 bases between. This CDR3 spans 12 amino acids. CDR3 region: CSVTSLGNEQYF. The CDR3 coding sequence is TGCAGCGTTACCTCCCTAGGGAACGAGCAGTACTTC.

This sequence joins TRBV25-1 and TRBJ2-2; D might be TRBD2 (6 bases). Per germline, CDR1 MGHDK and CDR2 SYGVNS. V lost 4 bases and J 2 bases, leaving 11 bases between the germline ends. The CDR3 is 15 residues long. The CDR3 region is CASSVGGLNTGELFF. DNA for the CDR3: TGTGCCAGCAGTGTGGGGGGTCTAAACACCGGGGAGCTGTTTTTT.